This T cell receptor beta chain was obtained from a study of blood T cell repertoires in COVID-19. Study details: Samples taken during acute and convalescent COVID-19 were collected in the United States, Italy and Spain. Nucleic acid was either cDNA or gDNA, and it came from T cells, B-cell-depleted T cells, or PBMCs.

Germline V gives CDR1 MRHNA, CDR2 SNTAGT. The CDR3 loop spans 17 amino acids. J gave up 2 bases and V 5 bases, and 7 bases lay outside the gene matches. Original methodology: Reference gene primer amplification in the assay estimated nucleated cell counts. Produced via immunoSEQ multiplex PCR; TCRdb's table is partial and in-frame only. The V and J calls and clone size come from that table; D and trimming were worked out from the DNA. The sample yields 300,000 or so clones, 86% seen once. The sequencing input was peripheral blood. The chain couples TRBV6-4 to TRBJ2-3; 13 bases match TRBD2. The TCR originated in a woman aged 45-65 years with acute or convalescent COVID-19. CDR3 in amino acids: CASSRSGLAGFTDTQYF. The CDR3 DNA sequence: TGTGCCAGCAGTAGGTCGGGACTAGCGGGGTTCACAGATACGCAGTATTTT.